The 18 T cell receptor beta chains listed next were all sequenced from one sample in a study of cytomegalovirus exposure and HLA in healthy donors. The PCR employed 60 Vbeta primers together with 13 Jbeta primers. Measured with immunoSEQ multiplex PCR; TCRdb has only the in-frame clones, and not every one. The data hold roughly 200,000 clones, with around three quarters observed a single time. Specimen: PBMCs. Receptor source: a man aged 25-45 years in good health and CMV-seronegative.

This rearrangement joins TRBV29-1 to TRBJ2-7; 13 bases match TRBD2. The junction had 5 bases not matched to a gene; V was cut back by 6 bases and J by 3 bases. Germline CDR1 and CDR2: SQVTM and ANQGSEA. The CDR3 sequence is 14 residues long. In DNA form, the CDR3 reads TGCAGCGTCCTCCGGACTAGCGGGGGCTACGAGCAGTACTTC. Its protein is CSVLRTSGGYEQYF.

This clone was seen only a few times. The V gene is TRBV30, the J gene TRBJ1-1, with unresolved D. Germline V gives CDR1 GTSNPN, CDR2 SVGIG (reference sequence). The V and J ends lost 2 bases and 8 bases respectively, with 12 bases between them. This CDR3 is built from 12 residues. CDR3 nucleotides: TGTGCCTGGAGTCAAATCCTTAGAGAAGCTTTCTTT. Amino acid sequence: CAWSQILREAFF.

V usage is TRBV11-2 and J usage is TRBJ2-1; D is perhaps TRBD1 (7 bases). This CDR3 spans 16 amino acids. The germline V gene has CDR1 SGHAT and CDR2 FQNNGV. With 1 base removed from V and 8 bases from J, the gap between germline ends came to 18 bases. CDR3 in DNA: TGTGCCAGCAGCTTAGGGAGACAGGGAGGTCTCGATGAGCAGTTCTTC. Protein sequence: CASSLGRQGGLDEQFF.

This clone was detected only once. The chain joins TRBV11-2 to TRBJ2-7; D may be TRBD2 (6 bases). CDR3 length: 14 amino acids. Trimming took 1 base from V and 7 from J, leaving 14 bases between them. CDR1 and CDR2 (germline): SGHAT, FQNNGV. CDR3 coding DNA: TGTGCCAGCAGCTTAGTGCCGGCTAGCGCTGAGCAGTACTTC. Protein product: CASSLVPASAEQYF.

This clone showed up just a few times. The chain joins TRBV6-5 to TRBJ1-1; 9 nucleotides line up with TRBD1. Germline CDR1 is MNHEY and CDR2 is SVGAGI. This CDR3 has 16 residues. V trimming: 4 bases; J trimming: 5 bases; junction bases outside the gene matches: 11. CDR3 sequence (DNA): TGTGCCAGCAGTTCGGGACAGGGAAGGACGGGAACTGAAGCTTTCTTT. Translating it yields CASSSGQGRTGTEAFF.

For the CDR3, the DNA is TGTGCCATCAGTGCCGTTCTAGCGGGAGGGCCGGGCTACAATGAGCAGTTCTTC. Its protein is CAISAVLAGGPGYNEQFF. The chain couples TRBV10-3 to TRBJ2-1; 12 bases match TRBD2. Germline V gene sequence: CDR1 ENHRY, CDR2 SYGVKD. This CDR3 has 18 residues. With V trimmed by 4 bases and J by 3 bases, 10 bases remained unmatched.

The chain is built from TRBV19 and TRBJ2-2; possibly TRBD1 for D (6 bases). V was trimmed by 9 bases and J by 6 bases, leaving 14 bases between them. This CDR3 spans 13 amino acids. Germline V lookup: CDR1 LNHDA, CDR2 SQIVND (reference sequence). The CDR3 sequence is CASNRQAAGELFF. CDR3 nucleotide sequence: TGTGCCAGCAATCGACAGGCGGCCGGGGAGCTGTTTTTT.

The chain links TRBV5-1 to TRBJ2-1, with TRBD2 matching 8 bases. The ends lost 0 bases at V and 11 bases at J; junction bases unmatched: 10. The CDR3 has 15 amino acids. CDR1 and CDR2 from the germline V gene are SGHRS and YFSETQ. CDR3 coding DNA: TGCGCCAGCAGCTTGGCCACTAGCGGTACAATGAAGCAGTTCTTC. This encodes CASSLATSGTMKQFF.

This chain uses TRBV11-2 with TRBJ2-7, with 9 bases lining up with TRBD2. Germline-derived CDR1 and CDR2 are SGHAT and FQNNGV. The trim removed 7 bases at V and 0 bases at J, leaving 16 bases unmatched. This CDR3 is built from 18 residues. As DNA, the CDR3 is TGTGCCAGCACCAAGTTTGACTGGCGGGAGGGCCTCTCCTACGAGCAGTACTTC. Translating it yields CASTKFDWREGLSYEQYF.

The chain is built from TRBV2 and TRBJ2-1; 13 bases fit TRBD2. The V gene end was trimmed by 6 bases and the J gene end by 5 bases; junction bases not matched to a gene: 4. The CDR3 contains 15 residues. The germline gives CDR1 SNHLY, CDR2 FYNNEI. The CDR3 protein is CASRVGLAGHNEQFF. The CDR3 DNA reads TGTGCCAGCAGGGTGGGACTAGCGGGACACAATGAGCAGTTCTTC.

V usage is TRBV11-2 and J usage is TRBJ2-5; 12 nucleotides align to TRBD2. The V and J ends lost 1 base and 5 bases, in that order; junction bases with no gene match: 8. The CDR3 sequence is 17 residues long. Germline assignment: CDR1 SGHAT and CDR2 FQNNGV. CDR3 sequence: CASSLVPSGRARETQYF. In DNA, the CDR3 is TGTGCCAGCAGCTTAGTCCCTAGCGGGAGGGCCCGGGAGACCCAGTACTTC.

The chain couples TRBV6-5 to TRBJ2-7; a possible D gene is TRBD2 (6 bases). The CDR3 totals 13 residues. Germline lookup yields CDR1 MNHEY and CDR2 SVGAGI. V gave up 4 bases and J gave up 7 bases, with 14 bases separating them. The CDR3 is CASSSGTFREQYF. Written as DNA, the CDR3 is TGTGCCAGCAGTTCAGGGACTTTTCGGGAGCAGTACTTC.

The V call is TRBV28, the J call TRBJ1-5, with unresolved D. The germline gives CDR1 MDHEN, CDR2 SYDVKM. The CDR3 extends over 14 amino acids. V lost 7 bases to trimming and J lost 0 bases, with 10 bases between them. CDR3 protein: CASTTVNSNQPQHF. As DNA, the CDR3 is TGTGCCAGCACTACGGTCAATAGCAATCAGCCCCAGCATTTT.

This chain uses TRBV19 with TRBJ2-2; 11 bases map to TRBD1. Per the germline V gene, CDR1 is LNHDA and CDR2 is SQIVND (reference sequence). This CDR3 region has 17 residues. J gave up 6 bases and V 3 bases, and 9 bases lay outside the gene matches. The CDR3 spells CASSMIRDRGAAGELFF. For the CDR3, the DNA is TGTGCCAGTAGTATGATCAGGGACAGGGGGGCTGCCGGGGAGCTGTTTTTT.

Here the CDR3 reads CASSVANLAGGSTDTQYF. CDR3 coding DNA: TGTGCCAGCAGCGTAGCTAATCTAGCGGGAGGATCTACAGATACGCAGTATTTT. The V call is TRBV9, the J call TRBJ2-3, with 11 bases that match TRBD2. The CDR3 covers 18 residues. V was clipped by 0 bases and J by 3 bases; unmatched bases: 9. Germline lookup yields CDR1 SGDLS and CDR2 YYNGEE.

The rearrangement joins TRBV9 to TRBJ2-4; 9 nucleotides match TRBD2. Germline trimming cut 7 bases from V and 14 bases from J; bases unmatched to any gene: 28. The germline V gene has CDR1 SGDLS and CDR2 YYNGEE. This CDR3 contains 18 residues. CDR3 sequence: CASHVAPHGREGDSFKYF. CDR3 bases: TGTGCCAGCCACGTCGCACCCCATGGGCGGGAGGGCGATAGTTTTAAGTACTTC.

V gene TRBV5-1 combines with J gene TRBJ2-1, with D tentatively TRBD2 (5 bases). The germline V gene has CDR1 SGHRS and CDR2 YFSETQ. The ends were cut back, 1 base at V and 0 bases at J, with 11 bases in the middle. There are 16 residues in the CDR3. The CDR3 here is CASSLNGAGSYNEQFF. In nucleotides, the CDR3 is TGCGCCAGCAGCTTGAACGGTGCGGGCTCCTACAATGAGCAGTTCTTC.

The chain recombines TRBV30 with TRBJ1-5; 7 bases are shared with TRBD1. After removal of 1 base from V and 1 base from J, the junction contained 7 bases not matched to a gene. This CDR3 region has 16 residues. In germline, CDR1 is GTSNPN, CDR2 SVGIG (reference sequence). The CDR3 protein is CAWSGRGTRSNQPQHF. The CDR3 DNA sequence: TGTGCCTGGAGTGGCAGGGGGACAAGAAGCAATCAGCCCCAGCATTTT.